This T cell receptor beta chain was sequenced in a study of cytomegalovirus exposure and HLA in healthy donors. Study observations and caveats: There was a cluster of highly shared sequence variants that was likely a sequencing artifact.

The PCR had 60 Vbeta and 13 Jbeta primers. Sequencing used immunoSEQ multiplex PCR; TCRdb keeps in-frame clones, though not all of them. The sample shows 200,000 or so clones, roughly 87% of them seen only once. As regards this clone: Its antigen is not identified. One end of the junction fails to match germline, which may point to a read error.

The CDR3 runs 13 residues. Germline V gene lookup returns CDR1 SEHNR and CDR2 FQNEAQ (reference sequence). The TCR originated in a girl younger than two in good health and CMV-seronegative. Input material: PBMCs. The V call is TRBV7-9, the J call TRBJ1-5, with no clear D. The CDR3 bases are TGTTCCAGCAGCTTAGCCAGTGGCCAGCCCCAGCATTTT. Protein product: CSSSLASGQPQHF. The full variable domain, completed using reference TRBV7-9 and TRBJ1-5, is DTGVSQNPRHKITKRGQNVTFRCDPISEHNRLYWYRQTLGQGPEFLTYFQNEAQLEKSRLLSDRFSAERPKGSFSTLEIQRTEQGDSAMYLCSSSLASGQPQHFGDGTRLSIL.